Each of the 15 T cell receptor beta chains below was sequenced from the same sample in a study of T cell responses to AZD1222 COVID-19 vaccine. Some clones are missing from TCRdb's copy, which holds only in-frame ones; the method was immunoSEQ multiplex PCR. The data hold over 110,000 clones, with approximately 92% observed a single time. Material: peripheral blood, obtained on day 0 of AZD1222 vaccination. The receptor set was obtained from an adult in good health.

The CDR3 is CASSVDSSGANVLTF. The DNA for the CDR3 is TGTGCCAGCAGCGTAGACAGCTCTGGGGCCAACGTCCTGACTTTC. The chain has TRBV9 and TRBJ2-6; D not resolved. Germline V lookup: CDR1 SGDLS, CDR2 YYNGEE. The CDR3 is 15 amino acids. Trimming cost V 0 bases and J 0 bases, with 4 bases left between them.

The chain uses TRBV23-1 and TRBJ1-3; D unclear. TRBV23-1 is treated as an ORF (open reading frame) with a function not yet certain. The V end was cut by 7 bases, the J end by 4 bases, with 2 bases between. This CDR3 is built from 10 residues. The CDR3 here is CASIGNTIYF. CDR3 in DNA: TGCGCCAGCATAGGAAACACCATATATTTT.

This clone has just a few counts. The rearrangement joins TRBV5-4 to TRBJ1-2; D ambiguous. Germline V gives CDR1 SGHNT, CDR2 YYREEE (reference sequence). Deletions cut 1 base from V and 0 bases from J, with 7 bases between. The CDR3 totals 14 residues. CDR3 sequence (DNA): TGTGCCAGCAGCTTGACAGATGCTAACTATGGCTACACCTTC. Translating it yields CASSLTDANYGYTF.

The rearrangement links TRBV23-1 to TRBJ1-1; 7 bases line up with TRBD1. TRBV23-1 is classed as an ORF, of uncertain function. The length of the CDR3 is 13 residues. With 10 bases clipped from V and 11 bases from J, the junction kept 16 bases outside the gene matches. The CDR3 loop reads CANKPRDSLRAFF. In DNA form, the CDR3 reads TGCGCCAACAAACCTCGGGACAGCTTGAGGGCTTTCTTT.

CDR3 region: CAWSRGDTEAFF. DNA of the CDR3: TGTGCCTGGAGCAGGGGGGACACTGAAGCTTTCTTT. This chain connects TRBV30 to TRBJ1-1, with 7 bases fitting TRBD1. Germline V gene sequence: CDR1 GTSNPN, CDR2 SVGIG (reference sequence). V shed 3 bases, J shed 3 bases, and the junction held 1 base outside the gene matches. CDR3 size: 12 residues.

This clone was observed once. The chain employs TRBV13 and TRBJ2-1; no firm D call. The CDR3 contains 13 residues. Germline-derived CDR1 and CDR2 are PRHDT and FYEKMQ (reference sequence). V was shortened by 2 bases and J by 6 bases, with 8 bases between the two germline ends. The CDR3 reads CASSLRVGNEQFF. CDR3 DNA: TGTGCCAGCAGCTTAAGGGTTGGCAATGAGCAGTTCTTC.

The chain has TRBV11-2 and TRBJ2-7, with a weak D call TRBD2 (6 bases). V was trimmed by 5 bases and J by 4 bases, leaving 12 bases between them. CDR1 SGHAT and CDR2 FQNNGV come from the germline V gene. The CDR3 is 13 residues long. CDR3 amino acids: CASSLAREYEQYF. The DNA of the CDR3 is TGTGCCAGCAGCCTAGCGAGGGAATACGAGCAGTACTTC.

The rearrangement uses TRBV7-9 and TRBJ1-5; D unclear. Germline V lookup: CDR1 SEHNR, CDR2 FQNEAQ (reference sequence). CDR3 length equals 14 residues. Trimming stripped 5 bases from V and 6 bases from J, with 14 bases between. CDR3 loop: CASSRNGPGQPQHF. The CDR3 region has the DNA TGTGCCAGCAGCCGCAACGGGCCGGGTCAGCCCCAGCATTTT.

The V and J genes are TRBV19 and TRBJ2-3; 7 bases match TRBD2. The CDR3 contains 16 residues. Looked up from germline, CDR1 is LNHDA and CDR2 is SQIVND (reference sequence). J gave up 0 bases and V 7 bases, and 10 bases lay outside the gene matches. The CDR3 is CASTMRISGSTDTQYF. CDR3 in DNA: TGTGCCAGTACCATGAGGATTAGCGGGAGCACAGATACGCAGTATTTT.

The V and J genes are TRBV9 and TRBJ2-6; D is perhaps TRBD1 (5 bases). With 6 bases removed from V and 2 bases from J, the gap between germline ends came to 18 bases. Germline V lookup: CDR1 SGDLS, CDR2 YYNGEE. CDR3 size: 17 residues. The CDR3 DNA sequence: TGTGCCAGCACTCACACGACAGCCGGAGCTGGGGCCAACGTCCTGACTTTC. The encoded protein is CASTHTTAGAGANVLTF.

As DNA, the CDR3 is TGTGCCAGCAGCACTGCCGGGAGGGGTGAGTACTACTACGAGCAGTACTTC. Residues: CASSTAGRGEYYYEQYF. V usage is TRBV5-5 and J usage is TRBJ2-7, with 8 bases matching TRBD2. This CDR3 has 17 residues. Unmatched junction bases numbered 15, after V lost 4 bases and J lost 3 bases. CDR1 is SGHKS and CDR2 is YYEKEE in the germline V gene (reference sequence). The whole variable domain, remainder taken from reference TRBV5-5 and TRBJ2-7, is DAGVTQSPTHLIKTRGQQVTLRCSPISGHKSVSWYQQVLGQGPQFIFQYYEKEERGRGNFPDRFSARQFPNYSSELNVNALLLGDSALYLCASSTAGRGEYYYEQYFGPGTRLTVT.

This clone rates as medium-sized (0.01 to 0.1%). The V and J genes are TRBV19 and TRBJ1-4; D is possibly TRBD1 (5 bases). The ends were cut back, 3 bases at V and 7 bases at J, with 12 bases in the middle. The CDR3 spans 14 residues. The germline V gene encodes CDR1 LNHDA and CDR2 SQIVND (reference sequence). CDR3: CASSMRGQGEKLFF. The CDR3 DNA follows: TGTGCCAGTAGTATGAGAGGGCAGGGTGAAAAACTGTTTTTT.

The V and J genes are TRBV5-1 and TRBJ2-5; D gene ambiguous. CDR1 is SGHRS, CDR2 YFSETQ, per germline. V was trimmed by 2 bases and J by 10 bases, leaving 12 bases between them. The CDR3 spans 12 residues. The CDR3 spells CASSFHVGDQYF. For the CDR3, the DNA is TGCGCCAGCAGCTTCCACGTGGGTGACCAGTACTTC.

The rearrangement uses TRBV5-1 and TRBJ2-3; D is ambiguous. The CDR3 spans 18 residues. Trimming stripped 2 bases from V and 3 bases from J, with 22 bases between. Germline V gene lookup returns CDR1 SGHRS and CDR2 YFSETQ. CDR3 protein: CASSFRTARARATDTQYF. As DNA, the CDR3 is TGCGCCAGCAGCTTCCGGACGGCTAGGGCTCGAGCGACAGATACGCAGTATTTT.

The chain links TRBV9 to TRBJ2-1; 8 nucleotides line up with TRBD2. Germline CDR1 SGDLS, CDR2 YYNGEE. The length of the CDR3 is 19 residues. Trimming cost V 4 bases and J 4 bases; bases outside gene matches: 19. The CDR3 coding sequence is TGTGCCAGCAGCCCAAGCGGTGCGGGAGGCGTTCGTCGGTACAATGAGCAGTTCTTC. It is translated as CASSPSGAGGVRRYNEQFF.